The sequence of this T cell receptor beta chain was determined in a study of response to subunit inactivated influenza vaccine. Study conclusions and caveats: The authors offered the suggestion that each seasonal influenza vaccination recruits few new T cells.

This CDR3 has 16 residues. Germline-derived CDR1 and CDR2 are SGHRS and YFSETQ. The trim removed 0 bases at V and 1 base at J, leaving 1 base unmatched. MiXCR, applied by TCRdb to the RT-PCR reads, yields one record per CDR3 protein. This sample has some 520,000 distinct CDR3 sequences, with approximately 17% found just once. This clonotype was detected ten times or more. Its antigen is as yet unknown. Sequenced here: CD4+ T cells sorted from PBMCs, sampled 23 to 25 months after vaccination. V and J are TRBV5-1 and TRBJ2-3; 11 nucleotides agree with TRBD2. The source is a man aged 50 to 75 who received an inactivated influenza vaccine. This CDR3 is CASSLVLAGGTDTQYF. In DNA, the CDR3 is TGCGCCAGCAGCTTGGTACTAGCGGGGGGCACAGATACGCAGTATTTT. Using reference TRBV5-1 and TRBJ2-3 for the parts outside the CDR3, the full variable domain is KAGVTQTPRYLIKTRGQQVTLSCSPISGHRSVSWYQQTPGQGLQFLFEYFSETQRNKGNFPGRFSGRQFSNSRSEMNVSTLELGDSALYLCASSLVLAGGTDTQYFGPGTRLTVL.